A selection of T cell receptor beta chains follows, all from one sample in a study of T cell responses to AZD1222 COVID-19 vaccine. Measured with immunoSEQ multiplex PCR; TCRdb has only the in-frame clones, and not every one. The sample consists of around 150,000 clones, around 90% of them appearing once. Source: peripheral blood, taken on day 0 of AZD1222 vaccination. The receptors derive from an adult in good health. CDR3s include the opening cysteine and the closing phenylalanine or tryptophan. A D gene is named only where the DNA matches it firmly. Part of the rows lack a size; the others show once, few, many or a class for expanded clones.

abundance | j_gene | d_gene | v_gene | CDR3nt | CDR3aa
NA | TRBJ1-1 | TRBD1 | TRBV6-5 | TGTGCCAGCAGTTCCCGGGACAGGAGAAACACTGAAGCTTTCTTT | CASSSRDRRNTEAFF
NA | TRBJ2-5 | TRBD1 | TRBV4-3 | TGCGCCAGCAGCCAAGAAGGGGACAGGCAAGAGACCCAGTACTTC | CASSQEGDRQETQYF
once | TRBJ1-5 | NA | TRBV28 | TGTGCCAGCACATTAACCCGGAATCAGCCCCAGCATTTT | CASTLTRNQPQHF
NA | TRBJ2-2 | NA | TRBV2 | TGTGCCAGCATAGGACGTTCTGGCACCGGGGAGCTGTTTTTT | CASIGRSGTGELFF
NA | TRBJ1-1 | NA | TRBV27 | TGTGCCAGCAGTTCATCTTTGAACACTGAAGCTTTCTTT | CASSSSLNTEAFF
NA | TRBJ2-7 | NA | TRBV28 | TGTGCCAGCAGTGGGAGCACTCGGGGCGAGCAGTACTTC | CASSGSTRGEQYF
NA | TRBJ1-2 | TRBD1 | TRBV2 | TGTGCCAGCAGTGGTGTCGGGACAGTGGGGTCTTATGCCTACACCTTC | CASSGVGTVGSYAYTF
once | TRBJ1-1 | NA | TRBV27 | TGTGCCAGCAGTTCCAGGATCACGCGGGAGAACACTGAAGCTTTCTTT | CASSSRITRENTEAFF
NA | TRBJ1-4 | NA | TRBV4-3 | TGCGCCAGCAGCCTTCTCCATTCCGGGAGCCGGGGAAAACTGTTTTTT | CASSLLHSGSRGKLFF
NA | TRBJ2-7 | NA | TRBV10-2 | TGCGCCAGCAGTGAGTTGCTGCTGCGCTACGAGCAGTACTTC | CASSELLLRYEQYF
NA | TRBJ2-7 | TRBD1 | TRBV19 | TGTGCCCATCGCCCCCCGGGACAGGGGATTGGCGAGCAGTACTTC | CAHRPPGQGIGEQYF
NA | TRBJ1-4 | TRBD1 | TRBV5-1 | TGCGCCAGCAGCTTGACGGGGGACAGGGCTGAAAAACTGTTTTTT | CASSLTGDRAEKLFF
few | TRBJ1-1 | NA | TRBV7-9 | TGTGCCAGCAGCTTAGATCGGGAATTGAACACTGAAGCTTTCTTT | CASSLDRELNTEAFF
NA | TRBJ1-2 | NA | TRBV19 | TGTGCCAGTAGTGGCAGCCCTGGGGTGGTTAACTATGGCTACACCTTC | CASSGSPGVVNYGYTF
NA | TRBJ1-3 | NA | TRBV27 | TGTGCCAGCAGTTTTCTTCCCCTTTACGGATCGGGAAACACCATATATTTT | CASSFLPLYGSGNTIYF
NA | TRBJ2-7 | TRBD2 | TRBV14 | TGTGCCAGCAGCCAAAATTACGGGAGGGATTACGAGCAGTACTTC | CASSQNYGRDYEQYF
NA | TRBJ1-1 | TRBD1 | TRBV5-5 | TGTGCCAGCAGCCCTATACAGGGGTTGAACACTGAAGCTTTCTTT | CASSPIQGLNTEAFF
NA | TRBJ1-4 | NA | TRBV6-5 | TGTGCCAGTGGCTTAAGGAGCAGTATAGGGGAAAAACTGTTTTTT | CASGLRSSIGEKLFF
NA | TRBJ1-1 | TRBD1 | TRBV11-2 | TGTGCCAGCAGCTTAGGGGACAGGGCGAACACTGAAGCTTTCTTT | CASSLGDRANTEAFF
once | TRBJ2-2 | NA | TRBV27 | TGTGCCAGCAGTTTATTACAGCTCTTGAACACCGGGGAGCTGTTTTTT | CASSLLQLLNTGELFF
NA | TRBJ1-1 | NA | TRBV14 | TGTGCCAGCAGCAGCGGGCTTTTGGGGGGCACTGAAGCTTTCTTT | CASSSGLLGGTEAFF
NA | TRBJ2-1 | TRBD2 | TRBV7-8 | TGTGCCAGCAGCCTCAGGACTAGCGGATACTCCTACAATGAGCAGTTCTTC | CASSLRTSGYSYNEQFF
NA | TRBJ2-1 | NA | TRBV11-2 | TGTGCCAGCAGCACACTCAGGGCCCACAATGAGCAGTTCTTC | CASSTLRAHNEQFF
NA | TRBJ1-1 | TRBD1 | TRBV5-8 | TGTGCCAGCAGCGGCCCGACAGGGGTAGCTTTCTTT | CASSGPTGVAFF
NA | TRBJ1-1 | TRBD1 | TRBV6-5 | TGTGCCAACCCGTGGGGGACAGCCCAGAACACTGAAGCTTTCTTT | CANPWGTAQNTEAFF
NA | TRBJ1-6 | NA | TRBV6-5 | TGTGCCAGCAGTTACTCAGGGGAGTATGATTCACCCCTCCACTTT | CASSYSGEYDSPLHF
once | TRBJ2-7 | NA | TRBV29-1 | TGCAGCGTGCAGACTGGAAGCTCCTACGAGCAGTACTTC | CSVQTGSSYEQYF
NA | TRBJ2-5 | NA | TRBV28 | TGTGCCAGCAGTTTGGGGTCGCAGGGGGGAGAGACCCAGTACTTC | CASSLGSQGGETQYF